The 18 T cell receptor beta chains below were found in one sample sequenced in a study of cytomegalovirus exposure and HLA in healthy donors. 13 Jbeta primers and 60 Vbeta primers were used for the PCR. Here immunoSEQ multiplex PCR was the method, and the copy in TCRdb shows in-frame clones only, minus some. The data hold approximately 270,000 clones, with about 80% observed a single time. Material for sequencing was PBMCs. The receptors come from a girl aged 2-10 years in good health and CMV-seronegative.

The gene calls are TRBV5-1 and TRBJ2-1; 8 bases are shared with TRBD2. Germline lookup yields CDR1 SGHRS and CDR2 YFSETQ. After removal of 0 bases from V and 6 bases from J, the junction contained 5 bases not matched to a gene. The CDR3 contains 15 residues. The CDR3, as DNA: TGCGCCAGCAGCTTGGACCAGACTAGCGTCAATGAGCAGTTCTTC. Residues: CASSLDQTSVNEQFF.

The gene calls are TRBV6-1 and TRBJ2-1, with D possibly matching TRBD2 (5 bases). The CDR3 runs to 15 residues. From germline, CDR1 is MNHNS and CDR2 SASEGT. V was shortened by 4 bases and J by 2 bases, with 12 bases between the two germline ends. CDR3 loop: CASSVASWAYNEQFF. The CDR3 DNA is TGTGCCAGCAGTGTTGCTAGCTGGGCCTACAATGAGCAGTTCTTC.

The rearrangement joins TRBV4-1 to TRBJ1-2; 9 nucleotides line up with TRBD1. Germline lookup yields CDR1 MGHRA and CDR2 YSYEKL. The CDR3 contains 15 residues. J was trimmed by 5 bases and V by 8 bases; bases with no gene match: 12. The CDR3: CASSTAPGTGYGYTF. CDR3 in DNA: TGCGCCAGCTCCACCGCCCCCGGGACAGGGTATGGCTACACCTTC.

This rearrangement joins TRBV7-8 to TRBJ1-3, with D perhaps matching TRBD1 (6 bases). Trimming pared 3 bases from V and 0 bases from J, leaving 18 bases between. The CDR3 totals 18 residues. Germline values: CDR1 SGHVS, CDR2 FQNEAQ. The CDR3 protein is CASSFFKSFRGSGNTIYF. As DNA, the CDR3 is TGTGCCAGCAGCTTTTTTAAATCTTTCAGGGGCTCTGGAAACACCATATATTTT. Full variable domain (remainder filled in from reference TRBV7-8 and TRBJ1-3): GAGVSQSPRYKVAKRGQDVALRCDPISGHVSLFWYQQALGQGPEFLTYFQNEAQLDKSGLPSDRFFAERPEGSVSTLKIQRTQQEDSAVYLCASSFFKSFRGSGNTIYFGEGSWLTVV.

This rearrangement joins TRBV7-9 to TRBJ2-6; 9 bases fit TRBD1. CDR1 is SEHNR and CDR2 is FQNEAQ in the germline V gene (reference sequence). Trimming removed 4 bases from V and 8 bases from J; junction bases left unmatched: 12. The length of the CDR3 is 17 residues. The CDR3 DNA is TGTGCCAGCAGCTCCCGGGACAGGGAGCATCGGTCCAACGTCCTGACTTTC. Amino acid sequence: CASSSRDREHRSNVLTF. The entire variable domain, with the rest obtained from reference TRBV7-9 and TRBJ2-6, is as follows: DTGVSQNPRHKITKRGQNVTFRCDPISEHNRLYWYRQTLGQGPEFLTYFQNEAQLEKSRLLSDRFSAERPKGSFSTLEIQRTEQGDSAMYLCASSSRDREHRSNVLTFGAGSRLTVL.

The rearrangement uses TRBV30 and TRBJ2-7, with TRBD1 matching over 7 bases. Losses at the gene ends were 3 bases for V and 4 bases for J; bases not matched to a gene: 12. The CDR3 is made up of 15 amino acids. Germline CDR1 reads GTSNPN; CDR2 reads SVGIG (reference sequence). The DNA of the CDR3 is TGTGCCTGGAGACCGGTGGACAGGATCGCGTACGAGCAGTACTTC. It translates to CAWRPVDRIAYEQYF.

The chain employs TRBV10-2 and TRBJ2-1; D is unclear. The CDR3 runs to 15 residues. The ends were cut back, 6 bases at V and 2 bases at J, with 14 bases in the middle. CDR1 and CDR2 (germline): WSHSY, SAAADI. The CDR3 here is CASSPLAAAYNEQFF. DNA of the CDR3: TGCGCCAGCAGCCCATTGGCGGCCGCCTACAATGAGCAGTTCTTC.

The chain is built from TRBV15 and TRBJ2-7; D remains unclear. The CDR3 consists of 18 residues. V dropped 0 bases and J dropped 1 base, with 19 bases sitting between them. Germline V gene data show CDR1 as LNHNV and CDR2 as YYDKDF (reference sequence). CDR3 in DNA: TGTGCCACCAGCAGAGATCAATCATGGCTAGATGGTTCCTACGAGCAGTACTTC. Translating gives CATSRDQSWLDGSYEQYF.

The chain has TRBV7-2 and TRBJ2-7, with TRBD2 identical over 7 bases. This CDR3 is built from 14 residues. CDR1 SGHTA and CDR2 FQGNSA come from the germline V gene. Trimming at V came to 2 bases and at J to 4 bases, leaving 5 bases not matched to a gene. The CDR3 reads CASSLYREAYEQYF. CDR3 DNA: TGTGCCAGCAGCTTATATCGGGAGGCTTACGAGCAGTACTTC.

The CDR3 loop is CASTGGVSSYEQYF. In nucleotides, the CDR3 is TGTGCCAGCACCGGCGGCGTGAGCTCCTACGAGCAGTACTTC. This sequence joins TRBV6-1 and TRBJ2-7; D unclear. Germline loops: CDR1 MNHNS, CDR2 SASEGT. Trimming took 7 bases from V and 0 from J, leaving 13 bases between them. The CDR3 runs to 14 residues.

V is TRBV7-9 and J is TRBJ2-7; D call uncertain. Germline CDR1 is SEHNR and CDR2 is FQNEAQ (reference sequence). Trimming pared 4 bases from V and 7 bases from J, leaving 20 bases between. The CDR3 extends over 15 amino acids. CDR3 residues: CASSSSKGSRREQYF. In DNA, the CDR3 is TGTGCCAGCAGCTCCTCCAAAGGTTCCCGGCGGGAGCAGTACTTC.

In its sample, this clone was seen once. The rearrangement links TRBV6-1 to TRBJ2-2; D is possibly TRBD2 (5 bases). In germline, CDR1 is MNHNS, CDR2 SASEGT. This CDR3 spans 15 amino acids. The ends were cut back, 7 bases at V and 5 bases at J, with 17 bases in the middle. The CDR3 sequence is CASIRRMRGTGELFF. For the CDR3, the DNA is TGTGCCAGCATCCGACGCATGAGAGGGACCGGGGAGCTGTTTTTT.

The V and J genes are TRBV5-1 and TRBJ2-1; D possibly corresponds to TRBD2 (5 bases). The CDR3 runs to 18 residues. The germline V and J ends were trimmed by 0 bases and 8 bases, with 24 bases remaining between them. Germline V gene sequence: CDR1 SGHRS, CDR2 YFSETQ. CDR3 residues: CASSLDAWADSLGDEQFF. The CDR3 DNA sequence: TGCGCCAGCAGCTTGGACGCCTGGGCGGACTCCTTAGGAGATGAGCAGTTCTTC.

The genes are TRBV6-1 and TRBJ2-7, with a weak D call TRBD2 (6 bases). This CDR3 spans 17 amino acids. Trimming left V 0 bases short and J 0 bases short, with 15 bases between. CDR1 is MNHNS, CDR2 SASEGT, per germline. The CDR3 DNA reads as TGTGCCAGCAGTGAAGCGTATCGGGGGTTCAGCTCCTACGAGCAGTACTTC. Amino acids: CASSEAYRGFSSYEQYF.

The rearrangement uses TRBV14 and TRBJ2-1, with D perhaps TRBD1 (5 bases). The CDR3 loop spans 18 amino acids. The germline V gene encodes CDR1 SGHDN and CDR2 FVKESK. Between the trimmed V and J ends, which lost 0 bases and 2 bases, there was a span of 17 bases. This chain's CDR3 is CASSQEAPGQSPYNEQFF. The DNA for the CDR3 is TGTGCCAGCAGCCAAGAGGCGCCAGGGCAGAGCCCCTACAATGAGCAGTTCTTC.

The chain joins TRBV28 to TRBJ2-7; TRBD1 matches 10 bases. Per germline, CDR1 MDHEN and CDR2 SYDVKM. Trimming cost V 6 bases and J 4 bases; bases outside gene matches: 3. CDR3 length: 13 residues. The CDR3 here is CASSQGQGYEQYF. The CDR3 nucleotides are TGTGCCAGCAGCCAGGGACAGGGGTACGAGCAGTACTTC.

V is TRBV13 and J is TRBJ1-2; TRBD1 matches 7 bases. Trimming removed 4 bases from V and 5 bases from J; junction bases left unmatched: 10. The CDR3 spans 15 residues. Germline-derived CDR1 and CDR2 are PRHDT and FYEKMQ (reference sequence). CDR3 amino acids: CASSSTPGGLYGYTF. The CDR3 DNA is TGTGCCAGCAGCTCCACCCCAGGGGGGTTGTATGGCTACACCTTC.

The chain uses TRBV27 and TRBJ2-7; 10 bases are a match to TRBD2. Germline V gives CDR1 MNHEY, CDR2 SMNVEV (reference sequence). The V and J ends lost 2 bases and 7 bases, in that order; junction bases with no gene match: 14. This CDR3 contains 17 residues. CDR3 in amino acids: CASSLVRTSGTGGEQYF. The CDR3 nucleotides read TGTGCCAGCAGTTTAGTTCGGACTAGCGGAACCGGGGGGGAGCAGTACTTC.